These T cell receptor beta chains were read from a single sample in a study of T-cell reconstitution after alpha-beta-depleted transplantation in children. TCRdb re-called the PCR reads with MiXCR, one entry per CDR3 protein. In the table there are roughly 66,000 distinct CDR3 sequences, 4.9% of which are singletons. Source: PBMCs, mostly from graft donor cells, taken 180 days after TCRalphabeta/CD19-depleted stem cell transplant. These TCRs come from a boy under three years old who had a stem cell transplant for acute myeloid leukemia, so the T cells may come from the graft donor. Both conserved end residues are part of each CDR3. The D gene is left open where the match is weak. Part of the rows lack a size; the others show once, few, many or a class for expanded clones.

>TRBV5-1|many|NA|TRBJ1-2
CASSVLDSLNYGYTF
TGCGCCAGCAGCGTTTTAGACAGTTTAAACTATGGCTACACCTTC
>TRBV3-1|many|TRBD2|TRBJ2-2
CASSQFPAGDTGELFF
TGTGCCAGCAGCCAGTTTCCAGCGGGGGACACCGGGGAGCTGTTTTTT
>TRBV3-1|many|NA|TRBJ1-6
CASSPWGDSPLHF
TGTGCCAGCAGCCCCTGGGGGGATTCACCCCTCCACTTT
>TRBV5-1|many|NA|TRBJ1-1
CASSPEQGPTTEAFF
TGCGCCAGCAGCCCGGAACAGGGCCCGACCACTGAAGCTTTCTTT
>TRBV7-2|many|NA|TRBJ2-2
CASSASRGNTGELFF
TGTGCCAGCAGTGCATCTCGGGGAAACACCGGGGAGCTGTTTTTT
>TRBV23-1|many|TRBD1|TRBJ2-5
CASSPPHFRDREETQYF
TGCGCCAGCAGCCCCCCCCACTTCCGGGACAGGGAAGAGACCCAGTACTTC
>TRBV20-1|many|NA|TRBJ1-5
CSAREAVNQPQHF
TGCAGTGCTAGGGAGGCGGTAAATCAGCCCCAGCATTTT
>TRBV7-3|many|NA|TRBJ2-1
CASSLKGLSSYNEQFF
TGTGCCAGCAGCTTAAAGGGACTCTCCTCCTACAATGAGCAGTTCTTC
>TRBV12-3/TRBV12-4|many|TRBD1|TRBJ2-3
CASSLGTGRSADTQYF
TGTGCCAGCAGTTTAGGGACAGGGAGGAGTGCAGATACGCAGTATTTT
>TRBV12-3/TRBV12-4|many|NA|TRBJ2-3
CASTPGGGTDTQYF
TGTGCCAGCACCCCAGGGGGGGGCACAGATACGCAGTATTTT
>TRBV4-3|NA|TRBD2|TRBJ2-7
CASSVTSGGAFYEKYF
TGCGCCAGCAGTGTGACTAGCGGGGGGGCCTTCTACGAGAAGTACTTC
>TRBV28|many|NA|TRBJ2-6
CASSLGANVLTF
TGTGCCAGCAGCCTTGGGGCCAACGTCCTGACTTTC
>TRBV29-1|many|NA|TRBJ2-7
CSVRDYEQYF
TGCAGCGTTAGAGATTACGAGCAGTACTTC
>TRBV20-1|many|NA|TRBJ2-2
CSASWQKNTGELFF
TGCAGTGCTAGTTGGCAGAAGAACACCGGGGAGCTGTTTTTT
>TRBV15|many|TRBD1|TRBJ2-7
CATSRARTGYSYEQYF
TGTGCCACCAGCAGAGCCCGGACAGGGTACTCCTACGAGCAGTACTTC
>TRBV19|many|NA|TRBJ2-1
CASSIGLGNEQFF
TGTGCCAGTAGTATTGGGTTAGGAAATGAGCAGTTCTTC